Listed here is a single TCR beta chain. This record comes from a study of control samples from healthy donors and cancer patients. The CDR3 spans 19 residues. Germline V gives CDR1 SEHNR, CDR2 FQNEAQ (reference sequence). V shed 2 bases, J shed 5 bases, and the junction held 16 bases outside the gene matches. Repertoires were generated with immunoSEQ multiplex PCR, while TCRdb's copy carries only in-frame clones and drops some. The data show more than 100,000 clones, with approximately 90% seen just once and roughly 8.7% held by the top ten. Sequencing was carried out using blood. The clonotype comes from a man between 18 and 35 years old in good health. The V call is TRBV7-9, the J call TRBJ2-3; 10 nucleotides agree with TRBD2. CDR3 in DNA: TGTGCCAGCAGCTTAAGGCTCTCTAGCGGGGGCCCGGAGGGAGATACGCAGTATTTT. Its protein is CASSLRLSSGGPEGDTQYF.